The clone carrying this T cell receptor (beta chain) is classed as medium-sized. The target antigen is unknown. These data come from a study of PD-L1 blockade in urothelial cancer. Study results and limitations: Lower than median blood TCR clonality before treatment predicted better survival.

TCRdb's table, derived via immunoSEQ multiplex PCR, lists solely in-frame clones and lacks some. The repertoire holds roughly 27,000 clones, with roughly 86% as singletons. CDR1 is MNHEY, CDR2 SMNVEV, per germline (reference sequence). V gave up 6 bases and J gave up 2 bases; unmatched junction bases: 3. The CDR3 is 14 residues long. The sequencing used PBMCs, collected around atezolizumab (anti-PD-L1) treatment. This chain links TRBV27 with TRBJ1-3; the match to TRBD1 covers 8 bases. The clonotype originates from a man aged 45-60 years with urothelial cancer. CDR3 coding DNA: TGTGCCAGCAGGACACAGGGGGCTGGAAACACCATATATTTT. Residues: CASRTQGAGNTIYF.